A selection of T cell receptor beta chains follows, all from one sample in a study of cytomegalovirus exposure and HLA in healthy donors. Generated by immunoSEQ multiplex PCR, the TCRdb table keeps only in-frame clones and is missing some. Of some 140,000 clones listed, 70% to 90% are singletons. The specimen sequenced was PBMCs. The receptors here all came from a young man in good health and CMV-seronegative. CDR3s include the opening cysteine and the closing phenylalanine or tryptophan. The D gene is left open where the match is weak. Part of the rows lack a size; the others show once, few, many or a class for expanded clones.

d_gene	v_gene	abundance	j_gene	CDR3aa	CDR3nt
NA	TRBV6-6	NA	TRBJ1-1	CATHQGNTEAFF	TGTGCCACCCACCAGGGAAACACTGAAGCTTTCTTT
NA	TRBV10-1	NA	TRBJ2-1	CASSGGVSSYNEQFF	TGCGCCAGCAGTGGGGGGGTGAGCTCCTACAATGAGCAGTTCTTC
NA	TRBV4-1	NA	TRBJ2-1	CASSHPDRTRGYEQFF	TGCGCCAGCAGCCATCCCGATAGGACTAGGGGGTATGAGCAGTTCTTC
NA	TRBV2	NA	TRBJ2-2	CASTYRAPGAGELFF	TGTGCCAGCACCTATCGGGCGCCCGGGGCCGGGGAGCTGTTTTTT
NA	TRBV2	NA	TRBJ2-3	CASSSGLWGDTQYF	TGTGCCAGCAGTTCGGGACTTTGGGGAGATACGCAGTATTTT
TRBD2	TRBV18	NA	TRBJ2-1	CASSRTGTSGGKSSYNEQFF	TGTGCCAGCTCACGTACCGGGACTAGCGGGGGGAAAAGCTCCTACAATGAGCAGTTCTTC
NA	TRBV28	NA	TRBJ2-7	CASSFIRGEQYF	TGTGCCAGCAGTTTTATCAGGGGCGAGCAGTACTTC
TRBD1	TRBV5-1	few	TRBJ1-4	CASGQGASTNEKLFF	TGCGCCAGCGGACAGGGGGCATCAACTAATGAAAAACTGTTTTTT
TRBD2	TRBV19	NA	TRBJ2-5	CASSPGLAGGREETQYF	TGTGCCAGTAGTCCGGGACTAGCGGGGGGCCGTGAAGAGACCCAGTACTTC
NA	TRBV19	NA	TRBJ1-2	CASRQLTDNYGYTF	TGTGCCAGTCGACAATTGACCGATAACTATGGCTACACCTTC
NA	TRBV27	NA	TRBJ1-1	CASSSNTEAFF	TGTGCCAGCAGCTCGAACACTGAAGCTTTCTTT
TRBD2	TRBV2	few	TRBJ2-1	CASSLTSGGAGYNEQFF	TGTGCCAGCAGTCTTACTAGCGGGGGGGCCGGCTACAATGAGCAGTTCTTC
NA	TRBV7-2	few	TRBJ1-3	CASSSINTIYF	TGTGCCAGCAGCTCTATCAACACCATATATTTT
NA	TRBV28	NA	TRBJ2-2	CASHPRGRNTGELFF	TGTGCCAGCCACCCTAGGGGGAGGAACACCGGGGAGCTGTTTTTT
NA	TRBV11-2	NA	TRBJ1-3	CASSLGPTGRYGNTIYF	TGTGCCAGCAGCTTAGGCCCCACAGGACGGTACGGAAACACCATATATTTT
NA	TRBV19	NA	TRBJ2-3	CASSPRGSSGTDTQYF	TGTGCCAGTAGTCCCCGTGGATCTAGCGGCACAGATACGCAGTATTTT
TRBD1	TRBV6-1	many	TRBJ1-1	CASSENGAGGVTEAFF	TGTGCCAGCAGTGAAAATGGGGCAGGGGGCGTCACTGAAGCTTTCTTT
NA	TRBV4-2	medium-sized	TRBJ2-7	CASSQVGGETYEQYF	TGTGCCAGCAGCCAAGTTGGTGGGGAGACCTACGAGCAGTACTTC
NA	TRBV10-3	NA	TRBJ2-3	CAISEGGSSTDTQYF	TGTGCCATCAGCGAAGGGGGTTCGAGCACAGATACGCAGTATTTT
NA	TRBV7-2	NA	TRBJ2-7	CASSLVGIGRAMDYEQYF	TGTGCCAGCAGCCTAGTGGGGATCGGCAGGGCAATGGACTACGAGCAGTACTTC
NA	TRBV27	NA	TRBJ2-3	CASSGFKNRGTDTQYF	TGTGCCAGCAGCGGGTTTAAGAACAGGGGCACAGATACGCAGTATTTT
TRBD1	TRBV2	NA	TRBJ1-2	CASADRGLIGYTF	TGTGCCAGCGCCGACAGGGGGCTAATTGGCTACACCTTC